Listed below are T cell receptor beta chains from one sample, sequenced in a study of spatial heterogeneity in lung cancer. TCRdb re-derived calls from the 5' RACE reads in MiXCR, one entry per CDR3 protein. Altogether just over 14,000 distinct CDR3 sequences are present, 11% being singletons, with the ten largest covering 34%. Material: PBMCs, obtained at surgery. The receptors were gathered from a female donor with early-stage non-small cell lung cancer. CDR3s include the opening cysteine and the closing phenylalanine or tryptophan. D genes are given only for firm matches. Clone size is shown for a subset of rows, as once, few, many or a class of expanded clone.

D: NA; V: TRBV12-3/TRBV12-4; size: many; J: TRBJ2-6; DNA: TGTGCCAGCAAGGTTCGGGGCTCTGGGGCCAACGTCCTGACTTTC; CDR3: CASKVRGSGANVLTF
D: NA; V: TRBV27; size: few; J: TRBJ1-5; DNA: TGTGCCAGCAGCCCAGGAGGGAATAGCAATCAGCCCCAGCATTTT; CDR3: CASSPGGNSNQPQHF
D: TRBD2; V: TRBV7-2; size: many; J: TRBJ2-1; DNA: TGTGCCAGCAGCCGCGCGGGGGGTAATGAGCAGTTCTTC; CDR3: CASSRAGGNEQFF
D: TRBD2; V: TRBV3-1; size: many; J: TRBJ2-1; DNA: TGTGCCAGCAGCCCACTAGAGACTAGCGGAAACAATGAGCAGTTCTTC; CDR3: CASSPLETSGNNEQFF
D: TRBD1; V: TRBV6-1; size: NA; J: TRBJ1-5; DNA: TGTGCCAGCAGCGCCACAGGGGATGCCCAGCCCCAGCATTTT; CDR3: CASSATGDAQPQHF
D: TRBD2; V: TRBV5-4; size: many; J: TRBJ2-5; DNA: TGTGCCAGCAGCTTGGAACTAGCGGGGGCCCAAGAGACCCAGTACTTC; CDR3: CASSLELAGAQETQYF
D: NA; V: TRBV24-1; size: few; J: TRBJ2-5; DNA: TGTGCCACCAGTGATGGAGGGGCGGGAATCGAAGAGACCCAGTACTTC; CDR3: CATSDGGAGIEETQYF
D: NA; V: TRBV4-1; size: few; J: TRBJ2-7; DNA: TGCGCCAGCAGCCAGCAGGATTACTCCTACGAGCAGTACTTC; CDR3: CASSQQDYSYEQYF
D: NA; V: TRBV14; size: medium-sized; J: TRBJ1-2; DNA: TGTGCCAGCAGCCAAGCCCCGCCGCTGTGGGGCTACACCTTC; CDR3: CASSQAPPLWGYTF
D: TRBD1; V: TRBV2; size: many; J: TRBJ1-2; DNA: TGTGCCAGCTCCAGGGGGGGGGGCGCCCCTGGATATGGCTACACCTTC; CDR3: CASSRGGGAPGYGYTF
D: NA; V: TRBV4-2; size: many; J: TRBJ2-7; DNA: TGTGCCAGCAGCTCAACCTGGGCAGACTCCTACGAGCAGTACTTC; CDR3: CASSSTWADSYEQYF
D: NA; V: TRBV7-9; size: NA; J: TRBJ2-2; DNA: TGTGCCAGCGTCGGGCCTTTGAACACCGGGGAGCTGTTTTTT; CDR3: CASVGPLNTGELFF
D: TRBD2; V: TRBV7-9; size: many; J: TRBJ2-7; DNA: TGTGCCAGCAGCCAAACGGTAGCGGGGACCTACGAGCAGTACTTC; CDR3: CASSQTVAGTYEQYF
D: TRBD1; V: TRBV9; size: NA; J: TRBJ1-6; DNA: TGTGCCAGCAGCGTAGAGGGACAGACTTATTCACCCCTCCACTTT; CDR3: CASSVEGQTYSPLHF
D: NA; V: TRBV12-3/TRBV12-4; size: NA; J: TRBJ2-7; DNA: TGTGCCAGCAGTTTGAACGGGAACTCCTACGAGCAGTACTTC; CDR3: CASSLNGNSYEQYF
D: NA; V: TRBV7-9; size: many; J: TRBJ2-3; DNA: TGTGCCAGCAGCTACGACAGGAAGGGTGATACGCAGTATTTT; CDR3: CASSYDRKGDTQYF
D: NA; V: TRBV12-3/TRBV12-4; size: many; J: TRBJ1-1; DNA: TGTGCCAGCAGTTTCCATACAATCGCTGAAGCTTTCTTT; CDR3: CASSFHTIAEAFF
D: NA; V: TRBV2; size: NA; J: TRBJ2-2; DNA: TGTGCCAGCACCCAGGACTGGTCGAGAGCGAACACCGGGGAGCTGTTTTTT; CDR3: CASTQDWSRANTGELFF
D: NA; V: TRBV28; size: many; J: TRBJ1-1; DNA: TGTGCCAGCAGGAACTACCAGGGGCCCGCTGAAGCTTTCTTT; CDR3: CASRNYQGPAEAFF
D: NA; V: TRBV19; size: few; J: TRBJ1-2; DNA: TGTGCCAGTAGAGACGGTAACTATGGCTACACCTTC; CDR3: CASRDGNYGYTF
D: NA; V: TRBV12-3/TRBV12-4; size: many; J: TRBJ2-1; DNA: TGTGCCAGCAGTTTCCCCTCCTTAGGCGGTGAGCAGTTCTTC; CDR3: CASSFPSLGGEQFF
D: NA; V: TRBV7-9; size: many; J: TRBJ2-1; DNA: TGTGCCAGCACCCGACTAGGAAGCGACAATGAGCAGTTCTTC; CDR3: CASTRLGSDNEQFF
D: NA; V: TRBV12-3/TRBV12-4; size: NA; J: TRBJ1-5; DNA: TGTGCCAGCAGTTTAGCAGCGGCGGGCCAGCCCCAGCATTTT; CDR3: CASSLAAAGQPQHF
D: NA; V: TRBV7-8; size: NA; J: TRBJ2-7; DNA: TGTGCCAGCAGCTCCCAGGGGGGGGCATCCTACGAGCAGTACTTC; CDR3: CASSSQGGASYEQYF
D: TRBD1; V: TRBV5-6; size: once; J: TRBJ1-3; DNA: TGTGCCAGCAGCAGGGACAGAAGAAACACCATATATTTT; CDR3: CASSRDRRNTIYF
D: TRBD1; V: TRBV2; size: many; J: TRBJ2-7; DNA: TGTGCCACCCACCGGGACAGGGCTTACGAGCAGTACTTC; CDR3: CATHRDRAYEQYF
D: TRBD2; V: TRBV12-5; size: medium-sized; J: TRBJ2-3; DNA: TGTGCTAGTGGTTTGGGGACTAGCGGGGGGACAGATACGCAGTATTTT; CDR3: CASGLGTSGGTDTQYF
D: NA; V: TRBV6-6; size: few; J: TRBJ1-1; DNA: TGTGCCACTCATGAGGGTACCCACACTGAAGCTTTCTTT; CDR3: CATHEGTHTEAFF
D: NA; V: TRBV28; size: NA; J: TRBJ2-1; DNA: TGTGCCAGCAGTTTAGCTACCTACAATGAGCAGTTCTTC; CDR3: CASSLATYNEQFF
D: NA; V: TRBV25-1; size: many; J: TRBJ1-1; DNA: TGTGCCAGCACCTACGGTAACACTGAAGCTTTCTTT; CDR3: CASTYGNTEAFF
D: NA; V: TRBV2; size: many; J: TRBJ1-2; DNA: TGTGCCAGCAGTGAAACACCCAACTATGGCTACACCTTC; CDR3: CASSETPNYGYTF
D: TRBD1; V: TRBV3-1; size: NA; J: TRBJ2-5; DNA: TGTGCCAGCACCCCGGACAGGAGAGAGACCCAGTACTTC; CDR3: CASTPDRRETQYF
D: NA; V: TRBV29-1; size: many; J: TRBJ2-5; DNA: TGCAGCGTTGATAAGGGGTCAGAGACCCAGTACTTC; CDR3: CSVDKGSETQYF
D: NA; V: TRBV28; size: many; J: TRBJ2-7; DNA: TGTGCCAGCATGGGCCTGCGGTACTTC; CDR3: CASMGLRYF
D: NA; V: TRBV20-1; size: many; J: TRBJ1-2; DNA: TGCAGTGCTAGAGCCTCCAGCTGGGATGGCTACACCTTC; CDR3: CSARASSWDGYTF
D: TRBD1; V: TRBV5-1; size: few; J: TRBJ2-6; DNA: TGCGCCAGCAGCTTGGACGGACAGGGCATCTCTGGGGCCAACGTCCTGACTTTC; CDR3: CASSLDGQGISGANVLTF
D: NA; V: TRBV12-3/TRBV12-4; size: few; J: TRBJ1-1; DNA: TGTGCCAGCACCCGGGGAGGTGCGGGTGAAGCTTTCTTT; CDR3: CASTRGGAGEAFF
D: NA; V: TRBV6-4; size: NA; J: TRBJ2-2; DNA: TGTGCCAGCAGTGACCCAAACACCGGGGAGCTGTTTTTT; CDR3: CASSDPNTGELFF
D: NA; V: TRBV9; size: many; J: TRBJ1-1; DNA: TGTGCCAGCAGCGTAGACGGGAACACTGAAGCTTTCTTT; CDR3: CASSVDGNTEAFF